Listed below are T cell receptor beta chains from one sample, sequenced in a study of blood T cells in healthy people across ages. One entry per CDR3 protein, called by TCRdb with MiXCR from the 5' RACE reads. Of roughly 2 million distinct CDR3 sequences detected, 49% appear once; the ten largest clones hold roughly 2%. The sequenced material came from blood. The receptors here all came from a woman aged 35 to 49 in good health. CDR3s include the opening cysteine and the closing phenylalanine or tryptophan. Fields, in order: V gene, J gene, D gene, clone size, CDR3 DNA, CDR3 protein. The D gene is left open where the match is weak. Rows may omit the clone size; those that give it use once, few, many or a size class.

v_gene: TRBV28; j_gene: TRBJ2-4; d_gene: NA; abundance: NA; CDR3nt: TGTGCCAGCAGTGTGAGAGGGGGGTTCGGGGAGCAGTACTTC; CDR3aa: CASSVRGGFGEQYF
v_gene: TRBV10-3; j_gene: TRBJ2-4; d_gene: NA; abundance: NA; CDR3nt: TGTGCCATCAGAGGGGGGACCAAGGACATTCAGTACTTC; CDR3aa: CAIRGGTKDIQYF
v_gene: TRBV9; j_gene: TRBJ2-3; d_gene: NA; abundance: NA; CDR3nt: TGTGCCAGCAGCAATCAAGGACTTTTCACAGATACGCAGTATTTT; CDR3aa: CASSNQGLFTDTQYF
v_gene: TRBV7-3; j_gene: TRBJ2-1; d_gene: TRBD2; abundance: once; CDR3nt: TGTGCCAGCAGCCAGAGCACCGGGACTAGCGGGGTGAATGAGCAGTTCTTC; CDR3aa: CASSQSTGTSGVNEQFF
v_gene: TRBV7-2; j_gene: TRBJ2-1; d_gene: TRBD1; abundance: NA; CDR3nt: TGTGCCAGCAGCATTGACAGGGGAACTGGGCGGGAGCAGTTCTTC; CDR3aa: CASSIDRGTGREQFF
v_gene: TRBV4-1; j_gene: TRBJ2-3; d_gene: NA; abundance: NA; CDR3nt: TGCGCCAGCAGCCAAGTGAGCACAGGTACGCAGTATTTT; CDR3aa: CASSQVSTGTQYF
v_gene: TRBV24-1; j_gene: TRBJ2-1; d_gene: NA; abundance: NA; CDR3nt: TGTGCCACCAGTGATTTGAGTGAGCAGTTCTTC; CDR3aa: CATSDLSEQFF
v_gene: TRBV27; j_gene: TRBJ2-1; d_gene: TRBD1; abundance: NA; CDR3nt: TGTGCCAGCAGGCCACTTACCGGGACAGGGGGGTACAATGAGCAGTTCTTC; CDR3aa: CASRPLTGTGGYNEQFF
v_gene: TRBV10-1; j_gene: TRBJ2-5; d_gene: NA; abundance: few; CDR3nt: TGCGCCAGCGGCAACAGGGAGACGGAGACCCAGTACTTC; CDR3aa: CASGNRETETQYF
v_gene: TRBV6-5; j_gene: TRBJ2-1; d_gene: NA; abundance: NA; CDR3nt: TGTGCCAGCAGGCGGGACTCGAAAAGGAATGAGCAGTTCTTC; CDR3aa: CASRRDSKRNEQFF
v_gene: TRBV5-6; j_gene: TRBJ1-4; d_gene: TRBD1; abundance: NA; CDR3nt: TGTGCCAGCAGCAGCCGGCCTACAGGGGTTTATTCACCTAATGAAAAACTGTTTTTT; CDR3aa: CASSSRPTGVYSPNEKLFF
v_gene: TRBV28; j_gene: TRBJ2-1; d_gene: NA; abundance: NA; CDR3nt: TGTGCCAGCAGTGGACCGCCAGGACGGAAAGGGAATGAGCAGTTCTTC; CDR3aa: CASSGPPGRKGNEQFF
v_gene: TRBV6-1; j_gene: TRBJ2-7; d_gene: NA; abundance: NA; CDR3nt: TGTGCCAGCGTGCAGGTTTTCCCCTACGAGCAGTACTTC; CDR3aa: CASVQVFPYEQYF
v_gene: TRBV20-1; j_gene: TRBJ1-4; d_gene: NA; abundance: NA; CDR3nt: TGCAGTGCTAGCCAAGGGACTAATGAAAAACTGTTTTTT; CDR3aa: CSASQGTNEKLFF
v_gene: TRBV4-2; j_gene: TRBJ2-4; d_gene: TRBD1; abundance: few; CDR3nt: TGTGCCAGCAGCCAATTGTGGACAGGGCCCTGGCAAAACATTCAGTACTTC; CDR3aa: CASSQLWTGPWQNIQYF
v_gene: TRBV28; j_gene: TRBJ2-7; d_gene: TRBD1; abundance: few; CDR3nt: TGTGCCAGCAGTTTGCGACAGGGGTCGAGGTACGAGCAGTACTTC; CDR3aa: CASSLRQGSRYEQYF
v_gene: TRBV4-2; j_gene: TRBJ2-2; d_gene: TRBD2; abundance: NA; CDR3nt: TGTGCCAGCCTTGAGGGGCTAGCGGGGGCGAACACCGGGGAGCTGTTTTTT; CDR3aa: CASLEGLAGANTGELFF
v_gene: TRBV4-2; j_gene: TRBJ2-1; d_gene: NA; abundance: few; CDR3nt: TGTGCCAGCAGCCATCAGAGGGGGGTCTACAATGAGCAGTTCTTC; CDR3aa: CASSHQRGVYNEQFF
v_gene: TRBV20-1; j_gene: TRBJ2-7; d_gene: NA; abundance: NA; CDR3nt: TGCAGTGCTAGCTATCAACAGGAGCAGTACTTC; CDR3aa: CSASYQQEQYF
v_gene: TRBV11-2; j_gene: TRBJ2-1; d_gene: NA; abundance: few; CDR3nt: TGTGCCAGCAGCCCCCAAGAAGGAGTCTATACCTACAATGAGCAGTTCTTC; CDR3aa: CASSPQEGVYTYNEQFF
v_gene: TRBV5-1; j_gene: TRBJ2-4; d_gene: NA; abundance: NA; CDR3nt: TGCGCCAGCAGCTTAGGGCTGGAGGCCAAAAACATTCAGTACTTC; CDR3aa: CASSLGLEAKNIQYF
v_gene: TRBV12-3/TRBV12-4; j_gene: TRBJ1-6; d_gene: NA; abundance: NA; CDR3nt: TGTGCCAGCAGTCGCGGCGTCTGGACTAATTCACCCCTCCACTTT; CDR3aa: CASSRGVWTNSPLHF
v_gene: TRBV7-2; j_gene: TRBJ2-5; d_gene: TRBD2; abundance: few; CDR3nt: TGTGCCAGCAGCTCCCAGCCCCGGGACTATCACGCCGAGACCCAGTACTTC; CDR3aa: CASSSQPRDYHAETQYF
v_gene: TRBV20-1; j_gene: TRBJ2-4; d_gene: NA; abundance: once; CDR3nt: TGCAGTGCGATTCCGCCCAAGGCGACCAAAAACATTCAGTACTTC; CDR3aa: CSAIPPKATKNIQYF
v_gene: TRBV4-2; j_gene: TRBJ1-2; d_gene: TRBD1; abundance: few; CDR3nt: TGTGCCAGCAGCCAAGAAGCCGGGACAGAAGACTATGGCTACACCTTC; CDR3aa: CASSQEAGTEDYGYTF
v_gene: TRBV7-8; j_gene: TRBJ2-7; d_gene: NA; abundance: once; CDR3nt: TGTGCCAGCAGTCTCCGGGACTCCCTTCCCACGGATGAGCAGTACTTC; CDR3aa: CASSLRDSLPTDEQYF
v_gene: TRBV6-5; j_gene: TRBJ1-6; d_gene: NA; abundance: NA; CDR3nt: TGTGCCAGCACCCAAACCCCGTGGGGGTATTCACCCCTCCACTTT; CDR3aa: CASTQTPWGYSPLHF
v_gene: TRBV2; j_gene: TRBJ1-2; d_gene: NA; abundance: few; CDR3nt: TGTGCCAGCAGTGCGTATGCGACAGGTTTGGGTGGTTACACCTTC; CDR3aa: CASSAYATGLGGYTF
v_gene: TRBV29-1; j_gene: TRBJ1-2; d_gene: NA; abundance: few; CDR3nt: TGCAGCACCCGAGGGGGGGCGGACTATGGCCACACCTTC; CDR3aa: CSTRGGADYGHTF
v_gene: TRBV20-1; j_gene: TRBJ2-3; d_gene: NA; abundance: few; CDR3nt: TGCAGTGCTAGAGTCCACGGGATCCATTCTAGCACAGATACGCAGTATTTT; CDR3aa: CSARVHGIHSSTDTQYF
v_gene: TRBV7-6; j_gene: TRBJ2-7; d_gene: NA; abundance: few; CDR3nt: TGTGCCAGCAGCCAAAGGAGGGGAGGCTACGAGCAGTACTTC; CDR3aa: CASSQRRGGYEQYF
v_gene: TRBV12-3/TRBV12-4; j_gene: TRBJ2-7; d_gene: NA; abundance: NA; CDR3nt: TGTGCCAGCAGTCAGATCCCGAGAAGGGCGACTAGGGACGAGCAGTACTTC; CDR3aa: CASSQIPRRATRDEQYF
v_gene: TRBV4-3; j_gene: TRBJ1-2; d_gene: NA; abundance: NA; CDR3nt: TGCGCCAGCAGCCAAAGGTTGGTCCTCTATGGCTACACCTTC; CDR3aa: CASSQRLVLYGYTF
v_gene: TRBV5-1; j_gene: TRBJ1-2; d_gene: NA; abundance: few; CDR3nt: TGCGCCAGCAGCACCCGGGACAAGGACTATGGCTACACCTTC; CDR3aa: CASSTRDKDYGYTF
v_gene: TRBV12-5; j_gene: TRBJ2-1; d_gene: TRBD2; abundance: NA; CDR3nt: TGTGCTAGTGGTTTTAGCGGGGGGAGGAATGAGCAGTTCTTC; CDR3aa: CASGFSGGRNEQFF
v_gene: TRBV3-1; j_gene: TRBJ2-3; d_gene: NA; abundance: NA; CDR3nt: TGTGCCAGCAGAAACATGGCGGCAGTCCCCACAGATACGCAGTATTTT; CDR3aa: CASRNMAAVPTDTQYF
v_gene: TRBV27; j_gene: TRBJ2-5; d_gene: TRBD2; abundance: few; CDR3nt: TGTGCCAGCAGTAGAATCTGGACTAGCGGGGGGGCAGAGACCCAGTACTTC; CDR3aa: CASSRIWTSGGAETQYF
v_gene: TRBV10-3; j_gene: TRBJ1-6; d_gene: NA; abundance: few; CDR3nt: TGTGCCAGAACGGGGTTAAGCTCCTATAATTCACCCCTCCACTTT; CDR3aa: CARTGLSSYNSPLHF
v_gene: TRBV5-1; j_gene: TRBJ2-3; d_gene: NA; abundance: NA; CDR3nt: TGCGCCAGCAGCTTGGTATCGATTAGCACAGATACGCAGTATTTT; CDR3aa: CASSLVSISTDTQYF
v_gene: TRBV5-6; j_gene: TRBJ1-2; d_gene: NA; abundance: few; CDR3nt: TGTGCCAGCAGCCGCCCCCCGTCGGACGGGGGAAACTATGGCTACACCTTC; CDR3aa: CASSRPPSDGGNYGYTF
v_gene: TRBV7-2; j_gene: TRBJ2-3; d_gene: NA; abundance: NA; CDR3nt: TGTGCCAGCAGCTTAACCGGCAGACCCACAGATACGCAGTATTTT; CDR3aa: CASSLTGRPTDTQYF
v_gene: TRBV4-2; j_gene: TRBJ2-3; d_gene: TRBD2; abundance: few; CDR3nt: TGTGCCAGCAGCCAAGTGGGACTAGCGGGGGGGTATATAAATACGCAGTATTTT; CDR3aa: CASSQVGLAGGYINTQYF
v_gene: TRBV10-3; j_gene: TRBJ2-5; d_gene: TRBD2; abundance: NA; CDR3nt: TGTGCCATCAGTGGCGGGGGTAGGGAAGAGACCCAGTACTTC; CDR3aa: CAISGGGREETQYF
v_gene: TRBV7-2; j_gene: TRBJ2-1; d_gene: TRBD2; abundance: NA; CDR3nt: TGTGCCAGCAGCTTCCGACTAGCGGGGGAATACTCCTACAATGAGCAGTTCTTC; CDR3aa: CASSFRLAGEYSYNEQFF
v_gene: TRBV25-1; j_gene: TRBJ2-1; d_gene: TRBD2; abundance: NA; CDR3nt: TGTGCCAGCAGTGAATTTGCAGCGGGGGGGAGGGATGAGCAGTTCTTC; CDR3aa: CASSEFAAGGRDEQFF
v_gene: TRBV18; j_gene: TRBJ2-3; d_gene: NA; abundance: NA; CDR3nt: TGTGCCAGCTCTCATTCAGTCCCCCCAGATACGCAGTATTTT; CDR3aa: CASSHSVPPDTQYF
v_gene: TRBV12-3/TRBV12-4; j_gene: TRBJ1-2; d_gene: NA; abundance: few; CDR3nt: TGTGCCAGCAGGGTAAGCCTGCGGAACTATGGCTACACCTTC; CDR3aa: CASRVSLRNYGYTF
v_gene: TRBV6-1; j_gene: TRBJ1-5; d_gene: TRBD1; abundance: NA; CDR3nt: TGTGCCAGCAACACAGGGGGATCTCGTGATCAGCCCCAGCATTTT; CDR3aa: CASNTGGSRDQPQHF
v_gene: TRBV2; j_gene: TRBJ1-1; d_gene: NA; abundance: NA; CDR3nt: TGTGCCAGCAGGTTGGGGGTAGAGACTGAAGCTTTCTTT; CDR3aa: CASRLGVETEAFF
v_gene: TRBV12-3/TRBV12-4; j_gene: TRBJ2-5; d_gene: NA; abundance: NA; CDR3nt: TGTGCCAGCAGTCACGCAGACAGGACGACTAAACAAGAGACCCAGTACTTC; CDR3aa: CASSHADRTTKQETQYF
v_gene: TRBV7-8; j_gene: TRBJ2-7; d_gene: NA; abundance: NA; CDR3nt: TGTGCCAGCAGCTTTATCGCAGATTCCTACGAGCAGTACTTC; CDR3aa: CASSFIADSYEQYF
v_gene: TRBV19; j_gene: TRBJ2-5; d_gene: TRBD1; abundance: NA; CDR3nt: TGTGCCAGTAGTAGGGGGACAGGCCTCCAAGAGACCCAGTACTTC; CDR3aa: CASSRGTGLQETQYF
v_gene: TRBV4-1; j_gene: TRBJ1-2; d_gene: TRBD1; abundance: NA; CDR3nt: TGCGCCGGCAGCCAAGCTTTTAAGGGGGCCCGGAGCGGATTCTATGGCTACACCTTC; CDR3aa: CAGSQAFKGARSGFYGYTF
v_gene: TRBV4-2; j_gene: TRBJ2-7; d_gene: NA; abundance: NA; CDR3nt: TGTGCCAGCAGCCAAAGCGCGGGGATGTGGTCCTACGAGCAGTACTTC; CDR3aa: CASSQSAGMWSYEQYF